This T cell receptor (beta chain) was captured by sequencing in a study of T-cell reconstitution after alpha-beta-depleted transplantation in children. Study conclusions and caveats: For some patients, TCRbeta diversity was high at day 60 because of recipient T cells and thymic progenitors that survived. The authors attributed T-cell counts and diversity one year after transplant mostly to newly produced T cells.

Molecular barcoding with unique molecular identifiers was used for the TCRbeta library. TCRdb recomputed calls from the PCR reads with MiXCR, one row per CDR3 protein. The sample records fewer than 750,000 distinct CDR3 sequences, more than 20% being singletons. Note on this clonotype: Its specificity is unknown.

V lost 4 bases to trimming and J lost 1 base, with 14 bases between them. The CDR3 sequence is 15 residues long. Germline V gives CDR1 SGHRS, CDR2 YFSETQ. This receptor was taken from a boy less than two years old who had a stem cell transplant for acute myeloid leukemia, so the T cells may come from the graft donor. The chain combines TRBV5-1 with TRBJ1-1, with a weak D call TRBD1 (5 bases). The material sequenced was PBMCs, mostly from graft donor cells, taken 360 days after TCRalphabeta/CD19-depleted stem cell transplant. The CDR3 DNA follows: TGCGCCAGCAGCCCCGGACACATTGGGAACACTGAAGCTTTCTTT. Translated: CASSPGHIGNTEAFF.